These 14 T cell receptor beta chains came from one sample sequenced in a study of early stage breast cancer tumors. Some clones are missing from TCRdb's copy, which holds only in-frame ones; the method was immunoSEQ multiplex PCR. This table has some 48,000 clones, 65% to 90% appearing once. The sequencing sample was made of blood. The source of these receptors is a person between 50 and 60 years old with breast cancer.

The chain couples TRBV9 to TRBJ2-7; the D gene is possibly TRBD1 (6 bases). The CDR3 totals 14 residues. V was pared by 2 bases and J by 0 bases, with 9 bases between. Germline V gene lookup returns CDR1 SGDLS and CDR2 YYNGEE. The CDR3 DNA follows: TGTGCCAGCAGCGTCGAGGGGGACTCCTACGAGCAGTACTTC. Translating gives CASSVEGDSYEQYF.

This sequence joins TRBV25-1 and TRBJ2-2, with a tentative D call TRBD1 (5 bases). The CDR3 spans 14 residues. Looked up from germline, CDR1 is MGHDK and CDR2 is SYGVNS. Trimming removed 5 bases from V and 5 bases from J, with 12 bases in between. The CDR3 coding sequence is TGTGCCAGCAGTACCAACCCAGGGACCGGGGAGCTGTTTTTT. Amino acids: CASSTNPGTGELFF.

CDR3 nucleotide sequence: TGTGCCAGCAGCTTAGGAATGGGGATCGGGACCCAGTACTTC. This codes for CASSLGMGIGTQYF. The chain combines TRBV11-2 with TRBJ2-5; D gene unclear. From germline, CDR1 is SGHAT and CDR2 FQNNGV. The CDR3 length is 14 residues. V was shortened by 1 base and J by 7 bases, with 13 bases between the two germline ends.

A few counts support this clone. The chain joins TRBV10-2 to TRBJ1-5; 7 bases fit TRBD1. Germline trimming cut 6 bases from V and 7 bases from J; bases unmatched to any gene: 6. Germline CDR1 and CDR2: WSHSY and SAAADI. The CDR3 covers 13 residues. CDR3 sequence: CASSAGGGQPQHF. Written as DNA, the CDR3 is TGCGCCAGCAGCGCAGGGGGGGGACAGCCCCAGCATTTT.

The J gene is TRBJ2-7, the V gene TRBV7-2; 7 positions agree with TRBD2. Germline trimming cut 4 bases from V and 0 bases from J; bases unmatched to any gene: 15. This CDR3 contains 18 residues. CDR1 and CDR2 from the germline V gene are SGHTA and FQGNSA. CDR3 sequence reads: CASSSAGLNEIISYEQYF. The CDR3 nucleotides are TGTGCCAGCAGCTCAGCGGGATTAAATGAAATAATCTCCTACGAGCAGTACTTC.

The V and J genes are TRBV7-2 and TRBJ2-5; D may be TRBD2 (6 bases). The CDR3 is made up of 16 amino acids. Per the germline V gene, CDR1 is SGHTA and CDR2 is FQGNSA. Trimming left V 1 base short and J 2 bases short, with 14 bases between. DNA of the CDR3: TGTGCCAGCAGCTTAGTCGGGTTCCGGGGGCAAGAGACCCAGTACTTC. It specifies CASSLVGFRGQETQYF.

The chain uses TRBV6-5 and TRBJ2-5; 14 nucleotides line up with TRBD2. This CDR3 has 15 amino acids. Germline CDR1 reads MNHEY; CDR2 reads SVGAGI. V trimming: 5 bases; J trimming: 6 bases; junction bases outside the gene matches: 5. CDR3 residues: CASSPGLAGGKTQYF. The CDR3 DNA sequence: TGTGCCAGCAGTCCAGGACTAGCGGGAGGAAAGACCCAGTACTTC.

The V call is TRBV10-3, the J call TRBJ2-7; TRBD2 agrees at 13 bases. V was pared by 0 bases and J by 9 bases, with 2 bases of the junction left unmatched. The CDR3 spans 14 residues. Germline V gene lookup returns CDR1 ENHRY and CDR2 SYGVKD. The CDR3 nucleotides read TGTGCCATCAGTGAGTCGAGACTAGCGGGAGGGCAGTACTTC. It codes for CAISESRLAGGQYF.

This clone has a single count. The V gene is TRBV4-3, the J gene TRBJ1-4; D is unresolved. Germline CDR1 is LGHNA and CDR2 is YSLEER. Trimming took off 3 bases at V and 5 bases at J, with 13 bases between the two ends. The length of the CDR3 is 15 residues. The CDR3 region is CASSHEGRPNEKLFF. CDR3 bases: TGCGCCAGCAGCCATGAGGGCAGGCCGAATGAAAAACTGTTTTTT.

The CDR3 region has the DNA TGTGCCAGCAGTCGGGACAGGGGGGACAATGAGCAGTTCTTC. Translating it yields CASSRDRGDNEQFF. The J gene is TRBJ2-1, the V gene TRBV2; TRBD1 matches 11 bases. CDR1 SNHLY and CDR2 FYNNEI come from the germline V gene. J was trimmed by 5 bases and V by 5 bases; bases with no gene match: 2. The CDR3 is 14 amino acids.

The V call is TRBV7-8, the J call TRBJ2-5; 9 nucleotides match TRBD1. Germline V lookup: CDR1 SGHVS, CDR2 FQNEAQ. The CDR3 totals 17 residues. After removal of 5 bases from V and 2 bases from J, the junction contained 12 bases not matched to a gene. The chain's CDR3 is CASSISEPGTGQETQYF. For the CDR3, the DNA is TGTGCCAGCAGCATATCTGAGCCCGGGACAGGGCAAGAGACCCAGTACTTC.

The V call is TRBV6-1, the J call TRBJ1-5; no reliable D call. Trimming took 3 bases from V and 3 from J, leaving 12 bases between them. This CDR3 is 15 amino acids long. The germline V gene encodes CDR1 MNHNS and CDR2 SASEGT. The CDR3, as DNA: TGTGCCAGCAGTGAGTTGACGGCCATCAATCAGCCCCAGCATTTT. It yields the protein CASSELTAINQPQHF.

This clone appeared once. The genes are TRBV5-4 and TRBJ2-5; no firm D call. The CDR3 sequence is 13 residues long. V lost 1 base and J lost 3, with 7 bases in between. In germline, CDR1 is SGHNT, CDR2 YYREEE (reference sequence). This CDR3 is CASSLRPEETQYF. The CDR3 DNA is TGTGCCAGCAGCTTGAGGCCAGAAGAGACCCAGTACTTC.

Here the CDR3 DNA reads TGTGCCAGCAGCTTAGAGTTGGACTCGGAGGCCCAGTACTTC. Translated, it gives CASSLELDSEAQYF. V and J are TRBV11-2 and TRBJ2-5, with a possible D match to TRBD2 (5 bases). The CDR3 sequence is 14 residues long. Trimming removed 0 bases from V and 9 bases from J, with 14 bases in between. Germline loops: CDR1 SGHAT, CDR2 FQNNGV.